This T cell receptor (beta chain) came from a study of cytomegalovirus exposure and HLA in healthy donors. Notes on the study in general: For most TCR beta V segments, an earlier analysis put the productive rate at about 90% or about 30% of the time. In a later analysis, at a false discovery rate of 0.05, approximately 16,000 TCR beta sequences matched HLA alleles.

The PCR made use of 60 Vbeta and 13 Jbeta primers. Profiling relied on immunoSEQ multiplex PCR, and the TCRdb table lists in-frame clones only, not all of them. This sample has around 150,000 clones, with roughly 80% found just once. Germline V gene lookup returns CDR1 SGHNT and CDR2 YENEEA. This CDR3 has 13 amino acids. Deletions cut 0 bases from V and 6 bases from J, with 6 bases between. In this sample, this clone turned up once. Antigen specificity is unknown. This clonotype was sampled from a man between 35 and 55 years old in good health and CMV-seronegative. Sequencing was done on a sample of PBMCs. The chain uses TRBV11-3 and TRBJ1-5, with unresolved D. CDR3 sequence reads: CASSLEILQPQHF. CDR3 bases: TGTGCCAGCAGCTTAGAAATTCTTCAGCCCCAGCATTTT.